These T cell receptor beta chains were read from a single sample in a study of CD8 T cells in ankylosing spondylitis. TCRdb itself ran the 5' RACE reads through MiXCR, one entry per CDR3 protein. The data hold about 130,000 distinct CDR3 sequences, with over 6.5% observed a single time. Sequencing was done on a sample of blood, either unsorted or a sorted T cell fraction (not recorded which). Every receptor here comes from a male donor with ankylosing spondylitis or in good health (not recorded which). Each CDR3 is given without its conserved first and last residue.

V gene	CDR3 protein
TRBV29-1	SVKTSGRTDTQY
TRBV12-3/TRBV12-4	ASSSPGQGASETQY
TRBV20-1	SARDLGYEQY
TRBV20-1	SARIAGGLDTQY
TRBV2	ASSPWETQY
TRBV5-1	ASSLNTDHNSPLH
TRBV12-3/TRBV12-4	ASSLANAGGTDTQY
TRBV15	ATSRDHGAQH
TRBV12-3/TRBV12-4	ASSFRPDTGELF
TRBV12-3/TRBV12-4	ASSSSSGSRFEQF
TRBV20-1	SARLLQETQY
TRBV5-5	ASSFLGQGDEQY
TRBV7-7	ASSLDTGTVATQY
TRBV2	ARGVTGTPQETQY
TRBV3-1	ASSRGDLSYNEQF
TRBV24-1	ATSDPGLKMEF
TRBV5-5	ASSLGQGWNEQF
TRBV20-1	SAVDRTGSGGELF
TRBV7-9	ASSRLGWEGAF
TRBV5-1	ASSLGGGIFSYEQY
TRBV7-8	ASRNNRGRETQY
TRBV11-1	ASSLAGGLAGGSSYNEQF
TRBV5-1	ASSFQGGTEAF
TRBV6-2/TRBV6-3	ASSYEDEGSYEQY
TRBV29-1	SGSARKTYNEQF
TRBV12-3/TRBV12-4	ASSFGQSTDTQY
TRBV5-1	ASSWVRTGGSGANVLT
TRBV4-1	ASSQDFGGGYNEQF
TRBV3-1	ASSQDHGWDYRAPLH
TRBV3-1	ASSQRGSEGQY
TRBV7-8	ASSLARVKNTGELF
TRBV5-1	ASSLLGARNEQF
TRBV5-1	ASSLMADQETQY
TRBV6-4	ASRGDGSNYGYT
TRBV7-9	ASSPGHYGYT
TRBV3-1	ASSQAGGRTDTQY
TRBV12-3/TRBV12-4	ASSLKGLAYEQY
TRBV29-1	SVLAETQY
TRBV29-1	SVSAGHSNTEAF
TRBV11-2	ASSLEGLTGRSSYEQY
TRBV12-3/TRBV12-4	ASSMDSLYGYT
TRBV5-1	ASSPRTVSYEQY
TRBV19	ASSIDLHRGGDGYT
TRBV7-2	ASSRTSPSYEQY